This T cell receptor (beta chain) originates from a study of blood T cell repertoires in COVID-19. Sequencing was performed with immunoSEQ multiplex PCR; in TCRdb, only in-frame clones are kept and a portion is missing. The repertoire includes nearly 90,000 clones, approximately 88% of them detected once, and 0.47% sits in the top ten. The clonotype was recovered from a man aged 60-69 years with acute or convalescent COVID-19. Sequences were obtained from peripheral blood.

Here the CDR3 DNA reads TGTGCCAGCAGCAAGTTCTCCCTAGTCGAGCAGTACTTC. Amino acid sequence: CASSKFSLVEQYF. The chain is built from TRBV7-3 and TRBJ2-7; D remains ambiguous. Germline V gene sequence: CDR1 SGHTA, CDR2 FQGTGA. The CDR3 is made up of 13 amino acids. The V gene lost 5 bases and the J gene lost 6 bases, with 14 bases spanning the gap.